These 26 T cell receptor beta chains originate from one sample sequenced in a study of cytomegalovirus exposure and HLA in healthy donors. Researchers ran the PCR with 60 Vbeta and 13 Jbeta primers. The assay was immunoSEQ multiplex PCR, and TCRdb's table has in-frame clones only and misses some. Of about 71,000 clones in the sample, roughly 64% were seen once. The sample consisted of PBMCs. These receptors were taken from a man between 40 and 49 years old in good health and CMV-seropositive.

The rearrangement links TRBV7-2 to TRBJ1-1; 9 positions agree with TRBD1. Germline V gives CDR1 SGHTA, CDR2 FQGNSA. V gave up 4 bases and J gave up 5 bases; unmatched junction bases: 2. This CDR3 comprises 13 residues. The CDR3: CASSWDRETEAFF. Written as DNA, the CDR3 is TGTGCCAGCAGCTGGGACAGGGAAACTGAAGCTTTCTTT.

This clone was counted ten times or more. Compared with germline, one end of the junction differs, possibly owing to a read error. The chain carries TRBV11-2 and TRBJ1-2; no clear D. Germline V gives CDR1 SGHAT, CDR2 FQNNGV. CDR3 length equals 13 residues. The CDR3 DNA follows: TGTGCCAGCAGCTTATGGCGGCGTGAGGTGATTGCCTTC. It yields the protein CASSLWRREVIAF.

This clone was observed once. The V call is TRBV5-1, the J call TRBJ2-4, with 7 bases fitting TRBD2. Germline CDR1 and CDR2: SGHRS and YFSETQ. This CDR3 contains 15 residues. V shed 2 bases, J shed 3 bases, and the junction held 5 bases outside the gene matches. CDR3: CASSLEWGGKNIQYF. In DNA form, the CDR3 reads TGCGCCAGCAGCTTAGAATGGGGGGGCAAAAACATTCAGTACTTC.

The chain joins TRBV10-3 to TRBJ2-1; TRBD2 matches at 13 bases. Germline trimming cut 4 bases from V and 3 bases from J; bases unmatched to any gene: 6. Germline V gene data show CDR1 as ENHRY and CDR2 as SYGVKD. This CDR3 is 17 amino acids long. CDR3 protein: CAISGTSGSTVYNEQFF. In DNA, the CDR3 is TGTGCCATCAGTGGGACTAGCGGGAGCACGGTCTACAATGAGCAGTTCTTC.

The V call is TRBV5-1, the J call TRBJ1-1; no clear D. This CDR3 region has 16 residues. The V end lost 0 bases, the J end lost 3 bases, and 15 bases lay between the germline ends. Germline loops: CDR1 SGHRS, CDR2 YFSETQ. CDR3 nucleotide sequence: TGCGCCAGCAGCTTGGATCCGGGAAAGGTGGACACTGAAGCTTTCTTT. Amino acid sequence: CASSLDPGKVDTEAFF. Complete variable domain (other parts from reference TRBV5-1 and TRBJ1-1): KAGVTQTPRYLIKTRGQQVTLSCSPISGHRSVSWYQQTPGQGLQFLFEYFSETQRNKGNFPGRFSGRQFSNSRSEMNVSTLELGDSALYLCASSLDPGKVDTEAFFGQGTRLTVV.

The J gene is TRBJ1-2, the V gene TRBV9; D not certain. Trimming pared 0 bases from V and 4 bases from J, leaving 13 bases between. Germline V gene lookup returns CDR1 SGDLS and CDR2 YYNGEE. The CDR3 has 15 amino acids. The CDR3 protein is CASSVGVRFSYGYTF. The CDR3 DNA reads as TGTGCCAGCAGCGTAGGTGTCAGGTTTTCCTATGGCTACACCTTC.

The chain is built from TRBV5-1 and TRBJ2-2, with D uncertain. The V end lost 4 bases, the J end lost 5 bases, and 15 bases lay between the germline ends. The CDR3 has 15 amino acids. Germline-derived CDR1 and CDR2 are SGHRS and YFSETQ. CDR3 in amino acids: CASSPTADVTGELFF. CDR3 bases: TGCGCCAGCAGCCCGACCGCGGATGTGACCGGGGAGCTGTTTTTT.

The chain has TRBV6-1 and TRBJ2-5; 10 bases line up with TRBD1. V dropped 7 bases and J dropped 5; count of bases not matched to a gene: 7. The germline V gene encodes CDR1 MNHNS and CDR2 SASEGT. The CDR3 has 14 amino acids. The CDR3 loop is CASMTGGEGETQYF. The CDR3 region has the DNA TGTGCCAGCATGACAGGGGGCGAGGGGGAGACCCAGTACTTC.

This clone was counted between two and nine times. This chain connects TRBV27 to TRBJ1-1, with TRBD1 matching over 8 bases. V shed 6 bases, J shed 4 bases, and the junction held 4 bases outside the gene matches. From germline, CDR1 is MNHEY and CDR2 SMNVEV (reference sequence). The CDR3 has 13 amino acids. The CDR3, as DNA: TGTGCCAGCAGGGATACAGGGGGCACTGAAGCTTTCTTT. Protein product: CASRDTGGTEAFF.

This clone showed up just a few times. V and J are TRBV7-8 and TRBJ2-3, with D maybe TRBD2 (6 bases). The CDR3 is 18 amino acids. Germline CDR1 is SGHVS and CDR2 is FQNEAQ. V gave up 5 bases and J gave up 5 bases, with 26 bases separating them. CDR3 sequence reads: CASSPIRRGLQREDTQYF. The CDR3 DNA reads TGTGCCAGCAGCCCGATTAGGAGGGGATTACAAAGGGAAGATACGCAGTATTTT.

This clone was found a few times. The chain employs TRBV10-3 and TRBJ1-4; 7 bases fit TRBD1. V lost 4 bases, J lost 8 bases, and 10 bases stayed unmatched. The CDR3 length is 15 residues. Germline lookup yields CDR1 ENHRY and CDR2 SYGVKD. CDR3 region: CAISVGQSLEEKLFF. CDR3 in DNA: TGTGCCATCAGTGTGGGACAGTCCCTCGAGGAAAAACTGTTTTTT.

V is TRBV9 and J is TRBJ2-2, with TRBD2 matching over 8 bases. The CDR3 covers 17 residues. Germline trimming cut 0 bases from V and 1 base from J; bases unmatched to any gene: 5. Germline CDR1 is SGDLS and CDR2 is YYNGEE. CDR3 in DNA: TGTGCCAGCAGCGTAGTGGGCCTAGCGGGGAACACCGGGGAGCTGTTTTTT. Encoded protein: CASSVVGLAGNTGELFF. The full variable domain, rest sourced from reference TRBV9 and TRBJ2-2, is DSGVTQTPKHLITATGQRVTLRCSPRSGDLSVYWYQQSLDQGLQFLIQYYNGEERAKGNILERFSAQQFPDLHSELNLSSLELGDSALYFCASSVVGLAGNTGELFFGEGSRLTVL.

This rearrangement joins TRBV7-9 to TRBJ2-5; D ambiguous. The CDR3 consists of 12 residues. Trimming shortened V by 2 bases and J by 4 bases, and 5 bases separated the two germline ends. Germline V gene data show CDR1 as SEHNR and CDR2 as FQNEAQ (reference sequence). The CDR3: CASSLSVETQYF. For the CDR3, the DNA is TGTGCCAGCAGCTTATCGGTAGAGACCCAGTACTTC.

The gene calls are TRBV5-1 and TRBJ2-3; unclear D gene. CDR1 and CDR2 (germline): SGHRS, YFSETQ. V dropped 0 bases and J dropped 1 base, with 6 bases sitting between them. The CDR3 sequence is 14 residues long. The CDR3 nucleotides read TGCGCCAGCAGCTTGGAACGGGGCACAGATACGCAGTATTTT. This gives the protein CASSLERGTDTQYF. Full variable domain (missing parts from reference TRBV5-1 and TRBJ2-3): KAGVTQTPRYLIKTRGQQVTLSCSPISGHRSVSWYQQTPGQGLQFLFEYFSETQRNKGNFPGRFSGRQFSNSRSEMNVSTLELGDSALYLCASSLERGTDTQYFGPGTRLTVL.

The CDR3 protein is CASRTGTSGMYQETQYF. As DNA, the CDR3 is TGTGCCAGCAGGACCGGGACTAGCGGGATGTACCAAGAGACCCAGTACTTC. The chain is built from TRBV5-8 and TRBJ2-5, with 13 bases lining up with TRBD2. Germline V gene data show CDR1 as SGHTS and CDR2 as YDEGEE. CDR3 length equals 17 residues. J was trimmed by 0 bases and V by 5 bases; bases with no gene match: 7. Together with reference TRBV5-8 and TRBJ2-5, the CDR3 gives the full variable domain: EAGVTQSPTHLIKTRGQQATLRCSPISGHTSVYWYQQALGLGLQFLLWYDEGEERNRGNFPPRFSGRQFPNYSSELNVNALELEDSALYLCASRTGTSGMYQETQYFGPGTRLLVL.

This clone was detected only a few times. The chain couples TRBV25-1 to TRBJ1-2, with 11 bases matching TRBD1. J gave up 3 bases and V 2 bases, and 2 bases lay outside the gene matches. The CDR3 is 15 residues long. CDR1 and CDR2 (germline): MGHDK, SYGVNS. Written as DNA, the CDR3 is TGTGCCAGCAGTGAACCGGGACAGGGGGACTATGGCTACACCTTC. Amino acids: CASSEPGQGDYGYTF.

V is TRBV6-5 and J is TRBJ1-1, with 7 nucleotides matching TRBD1. Germline V gene sequence: CDR1 MNHEY, CDR2 SVGAGI. The CDR3 length is 12 residues. V lost 6 bases, J lost 7 bases, and 5 bases stayed unmatched. For the CDR3, the DNA is TGTGCCAGCAGGAAGGACAGGCGTGAAGCTTTCTTT. Translated, it gives CASRKDRREAFF.

The chain uses TRBV14 and TRBJ1-2, with 8 bases fitting TRBD1. Trimming took 4 bases from V and 0 from J; bases not matched to a gene: 7. Per the germline V gene, CDR1 is SGHDN and CDR2 is FVKESK. The CDR3 has 16 residues. The CDR3 loop reads CASSPRRTGPNYGYTF. The DNA of the CDR3 is TGTGCCAGCAGCCCACGGCGGACAGGGCCTAACTATGGCTACACCTTC.

V is TRBV6-5 and J is TRBJ2-2; TRBD1 matches at 10 bases. With V trimmed by 5 bases and J by 4 bases, 4 bases remained unmatched. The CDR3 runs 15 residues. The germline gives CDR1 MNHEY, CDR2 SVGAGI. The CDR3 nucleotides read TGTGCCAGCAGTCGACAGGGGGCCGGCACCGGGGAGCTGTTTTTT. Protein sequence: CASSRQGAGTGELFF.

This clone appeared a single time. The chain joins TRBV2 to TRBJ1-5; D ambiguous. The CDR3 extends over 14 amino acids. CDR1 SNHLY and CDR2 FYNNEI come from the germline V gene. V shed 5 bases and J shed 0 bases, with 8 bases lying between them. CDR3 region: CASSWENSNQPQHF. The CDR3 coding sequence is TGTGCCAGCAGTTGGGAGAATAGCAATCAGCCCCAGCATTTT.

V and J are TRBV2 and TRBJ1-6, with D hard to call. Germline CDR1 and CDR2: SNHLY and FYNNEI. The CDR3 is made up of 13 amino acids. The ends were cut back, 6 bases at V and 8 bases at J, with 11 bases in the middle. CDR3 nucleotides: TGTGCCAGCAGGGGTCGGGGTGATTCACCCCTCCACTTT. This encodes CASRGRGDSPLHF.

The genes are TRBV5-8 and TRBJ1-2; D is unclear. Germline values: CDR1 SGHTS, CDR2 YDEGEE. V dropped 4 bases and J dropped 10 bases, with 14 bases sitting between them. The CDR3 has 12 amino acids. CDR3 residues: CASSAVPSVYTF. Here the CDR3 DNA reads TGTGCCAGCAGCGCGGTCCCAAGTGTCTACACCTTC. Drawing the rest from reference TRBV5-8 and TRBJ1-2, the complete variable domain is EAGVTQSPTHLIKTRGQQATLRCSPISGHTSVYWYQQALGLGLQFLLWYDEGEERNRGNFPPRFSGRQFPNYSSELNVNALELEDSALYLCASSAVPSVYTFGSGTRLTVV.

The V call is TRBV6-5, the J call TRBJ1-4, with D possibly being TRBD1 (5 bases). Germline V CDR1 and CDR2: MNHEY, SVGAGI. The CDR3 totals 13 residues. V was pared by 0 bases and J by 8 bases, with 7 bases between. The CDR3 sequence is CASSYSGGEKLFF. The CDR3 DNA follows: TGTGCCAGCAGTTACTCGGGGGGGGAAAAACTGTTTTTT.

The chain uses TRBV28 and TRBJ1-2, with TRBD1 as a possible D gene (5 bases). Germline CDR1 reads MDHEN; CDR2 reads SYDVKM. The CDR3 has 15 residues. Between the trimmed V and J ends, which lost 8 bases and 6 bases, there was a span of 22 bases. The CDR3: CASSFTTGVKNGYTF. The CDR3 coding sequence is TGTGCCAGCTCGTTCACAACAGGAGTTAAGAATGGCTACACCTTC.

The chain joins TRBV6-1 to TRBJ1-4; D is unclear. CDR3 length: 16 residues. Germline assignment: CDR1 MNHNS and CDR2 SASEGT. The V end lost 3 bases, the J end lost 7 bases, and 18 bases lay between the germline ends. CDR3 in DNA: TGTGCCAGCAGTGAGGGAAGGCCTAACCGGGGTGAAAAACTGTTTTTT. Its translation: CASSEGRPNRGEKLFF.

The V and J genes are TRBV10-3 and TRBJ2-1; the D is unclear. CDR3 length equals 12 residues. The V end was cut by 4 bases, the J end by 4 bases, with 5 bases between. Germline V gene lookup returns CDR1 ENHRY and CDR2 SYGVKD. In DNA, the CDR3 is TGTGCCATCAGTGGACTTTACAATGAGCAGTTCTTC. It translates to CAISGLYNEQFF.